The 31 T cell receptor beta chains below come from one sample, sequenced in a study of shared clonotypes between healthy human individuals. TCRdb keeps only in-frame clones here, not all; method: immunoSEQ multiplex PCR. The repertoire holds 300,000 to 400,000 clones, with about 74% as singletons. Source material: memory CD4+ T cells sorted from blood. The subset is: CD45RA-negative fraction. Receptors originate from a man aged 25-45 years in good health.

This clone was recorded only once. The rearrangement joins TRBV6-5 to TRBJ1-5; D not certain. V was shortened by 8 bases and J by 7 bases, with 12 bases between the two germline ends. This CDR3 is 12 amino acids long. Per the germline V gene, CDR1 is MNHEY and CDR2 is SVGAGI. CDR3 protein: CASWGPRQPQHF. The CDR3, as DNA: TGTGCCAGCTGGGGTCCTCGGCAGCCCCAGCATTTT.

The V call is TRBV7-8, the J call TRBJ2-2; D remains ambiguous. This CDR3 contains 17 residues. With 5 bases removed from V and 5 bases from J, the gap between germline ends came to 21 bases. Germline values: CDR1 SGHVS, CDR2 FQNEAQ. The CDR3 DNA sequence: TGTGCCAGCAGCGGGAACCCCGGTTTATCGTTGACCGGGGAGCTGTTTTTT. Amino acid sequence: CASSGNPGLSLTGELFF.

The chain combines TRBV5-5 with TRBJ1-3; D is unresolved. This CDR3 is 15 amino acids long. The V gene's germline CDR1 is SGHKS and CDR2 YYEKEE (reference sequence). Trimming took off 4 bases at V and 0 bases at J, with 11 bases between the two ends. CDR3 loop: CASSRKSLSGNTIYF. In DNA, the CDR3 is TGTGCCAGCAGCCGCAAGTCACTCTCTGGAAACACCATATATTTT. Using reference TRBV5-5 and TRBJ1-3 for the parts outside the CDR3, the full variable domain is DAGVTQSPTHLIKTRGQQVTLRCSPISGHKSVSWYQQVLGQGPQFIFQYYEKEERGRGNFPDRFSARQFPNYSSELNVNALLLGDSALYLCASSRKSLSGNTIYFGEGSWLTVV.

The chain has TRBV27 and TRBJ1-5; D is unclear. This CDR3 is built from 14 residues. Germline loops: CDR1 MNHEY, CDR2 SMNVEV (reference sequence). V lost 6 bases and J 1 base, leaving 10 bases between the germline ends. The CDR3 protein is CASRPGVSNQPQHF. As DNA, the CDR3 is TGTGCCAGCAGGCCAGGAGTAAGCAATCAGCCCCAGCATTTT.

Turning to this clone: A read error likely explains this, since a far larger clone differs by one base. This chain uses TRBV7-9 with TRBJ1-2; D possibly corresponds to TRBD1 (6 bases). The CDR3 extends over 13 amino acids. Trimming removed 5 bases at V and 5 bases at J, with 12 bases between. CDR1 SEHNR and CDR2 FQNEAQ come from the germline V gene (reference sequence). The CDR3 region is CASSQQGPYGYTF. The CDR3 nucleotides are TGTGCCAGCAGCCAACAGGGCCCTTATGGCTACACCTTC.

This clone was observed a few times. The CDR3, as DNA: TGTGCCATCAGCGGGACTAGTAACGGTGGCTCCTACAATGAGCAGTTCTTC. Translating gives CAISGTSNGGSYNEQFF. The J gene is TRBJ2-1, the V gene TRBV10-3; 8 bases match TRBD2. J lost 0 bases, V lost 6 bases, and 10 bases had no gene match. Per the germline V gene, CDR1 is ENHRY and CDR2 is SYGVKD. CDR3 length equals 17 residues.

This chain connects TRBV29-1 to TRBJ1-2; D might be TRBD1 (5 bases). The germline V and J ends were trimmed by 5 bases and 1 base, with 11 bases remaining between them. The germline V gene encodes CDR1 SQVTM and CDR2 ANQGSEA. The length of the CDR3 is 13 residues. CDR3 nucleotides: TGCAGCGTTTTCGGGGGGAGTAACTATGGCTACACCTTC. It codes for CSVFGGSNYGYTF.

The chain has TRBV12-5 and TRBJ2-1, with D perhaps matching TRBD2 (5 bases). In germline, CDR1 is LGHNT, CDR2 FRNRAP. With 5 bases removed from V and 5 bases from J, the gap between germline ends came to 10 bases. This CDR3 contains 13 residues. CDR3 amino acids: CASGKDLNNEQFF. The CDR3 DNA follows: TGTGCTAGTGGTAAGGACTTGAACAATGAGCAGTTCTTC. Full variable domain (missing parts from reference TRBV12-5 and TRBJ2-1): DARVTQTPRHKVTEMGQEVTMRCQPILGHNTVFWYRQTMMQGLELLAYFRNRAPLDDSGMPKDRFSAEMPDATLATLKIQPSEPRDSAVYFCASGKDLNNEQFFGPGTRLTVL.

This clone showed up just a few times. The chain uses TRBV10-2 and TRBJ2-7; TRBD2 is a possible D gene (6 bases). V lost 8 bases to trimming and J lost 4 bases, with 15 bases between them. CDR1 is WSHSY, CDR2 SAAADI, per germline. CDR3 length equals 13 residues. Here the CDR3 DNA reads TGCGCCAGCTCTGTAGGACTAATGTACGAGCAGTACTTC. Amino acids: CASSVGLMYEQYF.

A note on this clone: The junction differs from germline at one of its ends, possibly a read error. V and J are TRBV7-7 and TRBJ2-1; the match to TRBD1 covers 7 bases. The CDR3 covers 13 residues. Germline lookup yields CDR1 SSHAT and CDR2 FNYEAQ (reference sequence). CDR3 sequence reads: CASSPGQNNEQFF. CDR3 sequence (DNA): TGTGCTAGCAGCCCGGGACAGAACAATGAGCAGTTCTTC.

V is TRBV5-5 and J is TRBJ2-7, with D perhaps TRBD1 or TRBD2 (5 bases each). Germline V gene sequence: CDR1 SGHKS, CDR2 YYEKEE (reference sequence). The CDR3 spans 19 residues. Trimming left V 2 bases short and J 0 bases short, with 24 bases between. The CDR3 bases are TGTGCCAGCAGCTTTGACCGGGACCAAAAAAATCTCAGCTCCTACGAGCAGTACTTC. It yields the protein CASSFDRDQKNLSSYEQYF.

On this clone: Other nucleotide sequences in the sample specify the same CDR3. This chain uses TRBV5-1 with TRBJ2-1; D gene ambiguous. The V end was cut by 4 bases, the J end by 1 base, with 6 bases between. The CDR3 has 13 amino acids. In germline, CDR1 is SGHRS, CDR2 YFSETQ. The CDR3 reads CASSLPSYNEQFF. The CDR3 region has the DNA TGCGCCAGCAGCCTACCGTCCTACAATGAGCAGTTCTTC.

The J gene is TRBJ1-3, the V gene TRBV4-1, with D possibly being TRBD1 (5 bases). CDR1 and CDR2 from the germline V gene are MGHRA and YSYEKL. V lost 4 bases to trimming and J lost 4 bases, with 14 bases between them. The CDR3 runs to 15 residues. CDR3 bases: TGCGCCAGCAGCCTAAGTGGGGGTGACGGAAACACCATATATTTT. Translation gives CASSLSGGDGNTIYF.

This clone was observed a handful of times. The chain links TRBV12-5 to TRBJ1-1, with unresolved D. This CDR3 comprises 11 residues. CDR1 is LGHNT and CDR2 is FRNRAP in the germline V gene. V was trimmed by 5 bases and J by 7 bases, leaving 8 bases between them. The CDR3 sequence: CASGTIGEAFF. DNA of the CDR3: TGTGCTAGTGGTACAATAGGTGAAGCTTTCTTT.

The CDR3 protein is CASRSTSGLGAETQYF. The CDR3 bases are TGTGCCAGCAGGTCGACTAGCGGGTTGGGAGCGGAGACCCAGTACTTC. The rearrangement joins TRBV7-2 to TRBJ2-5; 10 bases are shared with TRBD2. This CDR3 is 16 amino acids long. The ends lost 6 bases at V and 5 bases at J; junction bases unmatched: 12. From germline, CDR1 is SGHTA and CDR2 FQGNSA.

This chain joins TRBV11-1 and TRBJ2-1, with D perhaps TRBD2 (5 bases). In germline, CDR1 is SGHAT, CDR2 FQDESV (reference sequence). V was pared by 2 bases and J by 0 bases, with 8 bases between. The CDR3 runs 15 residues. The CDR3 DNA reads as TGTGCCAGCAGCTTAAAAGGGAGCTCCTACAATGAGCAGTTCTTC. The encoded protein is CASSLKGSSYNEQFF.

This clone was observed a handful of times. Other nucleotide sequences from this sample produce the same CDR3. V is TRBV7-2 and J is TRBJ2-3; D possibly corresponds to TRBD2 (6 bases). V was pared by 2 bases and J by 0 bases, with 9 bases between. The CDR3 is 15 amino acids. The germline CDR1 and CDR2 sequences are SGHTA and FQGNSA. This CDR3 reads CASSLSGTSTDTQYF. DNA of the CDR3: TGTGCCAGCAGCTTATCGGGGACTAGCACAGATACGCAGTATTTT.

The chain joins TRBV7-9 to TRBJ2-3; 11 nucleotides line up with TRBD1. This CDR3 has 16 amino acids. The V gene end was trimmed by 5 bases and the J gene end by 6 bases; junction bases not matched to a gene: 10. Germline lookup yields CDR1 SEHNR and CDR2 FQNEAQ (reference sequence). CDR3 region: CASSKSGTGGRDTQYF. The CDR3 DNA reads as TGTGCCAGCAGCAAATCCGGGACAGGGGGTAGGGATACGCAGTATTTT.

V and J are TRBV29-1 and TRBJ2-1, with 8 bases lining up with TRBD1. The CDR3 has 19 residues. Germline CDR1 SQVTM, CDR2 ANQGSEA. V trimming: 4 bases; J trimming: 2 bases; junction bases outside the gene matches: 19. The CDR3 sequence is CSVGGTGDGGLATYNEQFF. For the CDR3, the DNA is TGCAGCGTTGGCGGGACAGGAGATGGTGGTTTAGCTACCTACAATGAGCAGTTCTTC.

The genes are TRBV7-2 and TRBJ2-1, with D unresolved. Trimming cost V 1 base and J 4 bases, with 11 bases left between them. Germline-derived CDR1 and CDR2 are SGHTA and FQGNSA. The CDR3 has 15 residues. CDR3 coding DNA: TGTGCCAGCAGCTTAGACGGCGGTTCTTACAATGAGCAGTTCTTC. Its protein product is CASSLDGGSYNEQFF.

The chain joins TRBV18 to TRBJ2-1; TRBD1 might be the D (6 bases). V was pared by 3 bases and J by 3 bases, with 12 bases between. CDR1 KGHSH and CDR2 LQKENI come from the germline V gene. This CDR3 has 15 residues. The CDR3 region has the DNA TGTGCCAGCTCACCTAGTGGACAGAACTACAATGAGCAGTTCTTC. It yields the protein CASSPSGQNYNEQFF.

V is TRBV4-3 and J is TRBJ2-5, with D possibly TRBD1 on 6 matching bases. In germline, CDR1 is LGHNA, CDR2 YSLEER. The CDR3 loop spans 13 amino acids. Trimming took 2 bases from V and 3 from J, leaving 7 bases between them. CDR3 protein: CASSQHREETQYF. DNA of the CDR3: TGCGCCAGCAGCCAACACAGGGAAGAGACCCAGTACTTC.

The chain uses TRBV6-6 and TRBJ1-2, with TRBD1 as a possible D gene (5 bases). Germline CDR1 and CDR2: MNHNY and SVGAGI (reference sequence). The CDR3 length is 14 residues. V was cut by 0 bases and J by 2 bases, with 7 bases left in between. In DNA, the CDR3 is TGTGCCAGCAGTTACTCGAGGGGAAACTATGGCTACACCTTC. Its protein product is CASSYSRGNYGYTF.

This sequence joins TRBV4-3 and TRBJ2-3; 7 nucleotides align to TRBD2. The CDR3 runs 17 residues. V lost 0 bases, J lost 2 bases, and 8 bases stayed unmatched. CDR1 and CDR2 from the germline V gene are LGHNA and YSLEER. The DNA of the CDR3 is TGCGCCAGCAGCCAAGAAGGACTAGAAATACACACAGATACGCAGTATTTT. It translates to CASSQEGLEIHTDTQYF.

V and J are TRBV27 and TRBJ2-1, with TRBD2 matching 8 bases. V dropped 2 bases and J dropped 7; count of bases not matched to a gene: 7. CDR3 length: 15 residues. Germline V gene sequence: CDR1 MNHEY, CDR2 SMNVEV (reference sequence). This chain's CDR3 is CASSLAVAGLNEQFF. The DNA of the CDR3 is TGTGCCAGCAGTTTAGCCGTAGCGGGACTTAATGAGCAGTTCTTC.

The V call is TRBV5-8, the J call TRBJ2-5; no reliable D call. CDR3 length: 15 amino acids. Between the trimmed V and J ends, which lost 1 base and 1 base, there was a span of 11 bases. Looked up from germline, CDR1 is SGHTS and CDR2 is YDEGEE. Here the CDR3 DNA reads TGTGCCAGCAGCTTGCGCTCTGGGTCCCAAGAGACCCAGTACTTC. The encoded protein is CASSLRSGSQETQYF. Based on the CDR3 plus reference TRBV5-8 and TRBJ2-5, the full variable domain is EAGVTQSPTHLIKTRGQQATLRCSPISGHTSVYWYQQALGLGLQFLLWYDEGEERNRGNFPPRFSGRQFPNYSSELNVNALELEDSALYLCASSLRSGSQETQYFGPGTRLLVL.

CDR3 DNA: TGTGCCAGCAGCTTAGGGATAAGTCGGGCTCAGTACTTC. Amino acids: CASSLGISRAQYF. V is TRBV7-2 and J is TRBJ2-4; no clear D. From germline, CDR1 is SGHTA and CDR2 FQGNSA. The CDR3 totals 13 residues. The V end lost 1 base, the J end lost 12 bases, and 13 bases lay between the germline ends.

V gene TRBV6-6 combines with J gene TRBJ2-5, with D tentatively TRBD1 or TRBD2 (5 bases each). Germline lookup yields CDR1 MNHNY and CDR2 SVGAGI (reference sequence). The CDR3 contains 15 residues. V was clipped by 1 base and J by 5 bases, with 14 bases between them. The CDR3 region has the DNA TGTGCCAGCAGTTACTTTTTTCGGGGCGGGGAGACCCAGTACTTC. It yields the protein CASSYFFRGGETQYF.

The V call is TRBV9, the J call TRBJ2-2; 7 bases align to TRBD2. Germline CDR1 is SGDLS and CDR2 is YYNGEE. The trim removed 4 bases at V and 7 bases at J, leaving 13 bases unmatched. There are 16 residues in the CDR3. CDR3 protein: CASSPLGGRASGELFF. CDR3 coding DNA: TGTGCCAGCAGCCCCCTGGGAGGGAGGGCGAGCGGGGAGCTGTTTTTT.

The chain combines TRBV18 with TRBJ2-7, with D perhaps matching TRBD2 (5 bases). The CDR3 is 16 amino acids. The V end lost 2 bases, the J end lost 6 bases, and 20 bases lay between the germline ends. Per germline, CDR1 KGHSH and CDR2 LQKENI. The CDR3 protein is CASSPSIGLDLSEQYF. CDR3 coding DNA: TGTGCCAGCTCACCATCCATAGGACTTGACCTCTCCGAGCAGTACTTC.

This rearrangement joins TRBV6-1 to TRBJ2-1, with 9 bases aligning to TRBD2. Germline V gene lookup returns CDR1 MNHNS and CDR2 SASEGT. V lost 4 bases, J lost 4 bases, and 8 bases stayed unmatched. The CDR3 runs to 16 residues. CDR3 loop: CASSGVLAGGYNEQFF. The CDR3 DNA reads TGTGCCAGCAGTGGGGTACTAGCGGGTGGGTACAATGAGCAGTTCTTC.